A selection of T cell receptor beta chains follows, all from one sample in a study of OX40 agonist ivuxolimab in advanced cancers. The repertoire was sequenced with immunoSEQ multiplex PCR; TCRdb's copy has only in-frame clones and lacks some. The table shows roughly 90,000 clones, with roughly 85% occurring only once. Sequenced material: CD4+ or CD8+ T cells sorted from blood, taken in a trial of the OX40 agonist ivuxolimab. The receptor set was obtained from an adult with an advanced solid tumor such as melanoma, head and neck, liver or kidney cancer. The CDR3 runs from the conserved cysteine through the conserved F or W. D genes are given only for firm matches. Some rows mark clone size as missing; the rest say once, few, many or name a class of expanded clone.

v_gene	d_gene	abundance	j_gene	CDR3aa	CDR3nt
TRBV5-6	TRBD1	NA	TRBJ1-6	CASSWGTGESSPLHF	TGTGCCAGCAGCTGGGGGACAGGTGAAAGTTCACCCCTCCACTTT
TRBV6-1	TRBD1	NA	TRBJ2-3	CASNTGERNTDTQYF	TGTGCCAGCAATACAGGGGAGAGAAACACAGATACGCAGTATTTT
TRBV9	TRBD2	NA	TRBJ2-7	CASSVATGEGYEQYF	TGTGCCAGCAGCGTAGCTACGGGGGAGGGGTACGAGCAGTACTTC
TRBV7-2	NA	NA	TRBJ2-1	CASNAKGGYNEQFF	TGTGCCAGCAATGCGAAGGGGGGCTACAATGAGCAGTTCTTC
TRBV19	NA	NA	TRBJ2-3	CASSQELQGPDTQYF	TGTGCCAGTAGTCAAGAATTACAGGGCCCAGATACGCAGTATTTT
TRBV4-1	TRBD2	NA	TRBJ2-1	CASSQELAGGYNEQFF	TGCGCCAGCAGCCAAGAACTAGCGGGGGGCTACAATGAGCAGTTCTTC
TRBV18	NA	NA	TRBJ2-1	CASLPMADYYNEQFF	TGTGCCAGCCTCCCTATGGCGGATTACTACAATGAGCAGTTCTTC
TRBV7-9	NA	NA	TRBJ2-3	CASSLDSGTDTQYF	TGTGCCAGCAGCTTAGATAGCGGCACAGATACGCAGTATTTT
TRBV28	NA	NA	TRBJ2-2	CASSLSRRAGSGELFF	TGTGCCAGCAGTTTATCCCGCAGGGCTGGAAGCGGGGAGCTGTTTTTT
TRBV7-2	TRBD2	few	TRBJ2-3	CASSYLFSGGASTDTQYF	TGTGCCAGCAGTTACTTATTTAGCGGGGGAGCTAGCACAGATACGCAGTATTTT
TRBV30	NA	many	TRBJ2-7	CAWSVAISSYEQYF	TGTGCCTGGAGTGTAGCTATCAGCTCCTACGAGCAGTACTTC
TRBV6-1	NA	NA	TRBJ2-1	CASFLRGEQFF	TGTGCCTCCTTTTTACGGGGTGAGCAGTTCTTC
TRBV6-5	TRBD1	NA	TRBJ1-1	CASKTTGAIAEAFF	TGTGCCAGCAAAACGACAGGGGCAATCGCTGAAGCTTTCTTT
TRBV5-1	TRBD2	NA	TRBJ2-2	CASSLEAGGPLSTGELFF	TGCGCCAGCAGCTTGGAAGCGGGAGGGCCTTTAAGCACCGGGGAGCTGTTTTTT
TRBV6-1	TRBD2	NA	TRBJ2-1	CASSEQVAGGYIDEQFF	TGTGCCAGCAGTGAACAGGTAGCGGGAGGATATATCGATGAGCAGTTCTTC
TRBV27	NA	NA	TRBJ2-5	CASSLLGRIKQETQYF	TGTGCCAGCAGTTTATTGGGCAGAATAAAGCAAGAGACCCAGTACTTC
TRBV28	TRBD1	NA	TRBJ1-2	CASSLTGGAYGYTF	TGTGCCAGCAGTTTAACAGGGGGCGCCTATGGCTACACCTTC
TRBV9	NA	NA	TRBJ2-2	CASSVALTGGGELFF	TGTGCCAGCAGCGTAGCTTTGACTGGGGGCGGGGAGCTGTTTTTT
TRBV28	TRBD1	NA	TRBJ1-3	CASSFRDRPGNTIYF	TGTGCCAGCAGTTTTAGGGACAGGCCCGGAAACACCATATATTTT
TRBV7-9	NA	NA	TRBJ2-2	CASSSQRIGGARNTGELFF	TGTGCCAGCAGCTCCCAACGTATAGGGGGGGCGCGGAACACCGGGGAGCTGTTTTTT
TRBV6-1	TRBD1	NA	TRBJ2-3	CASSETGADTQYF	TGTGCCAGCAGTGAAACAGGGGCTGATACGCAGTATTTT
TRBV7-3	NA	NA	TRBJ1-1	CASSSSGGYTEAFF	TGTGCCAGCAGCTCCAGTGGCGGCTACACTGAAGCTTTCTTT